Following are 30 T cell receptor beta chains from one sample sequenced in a study of CD8 T cells in Susac syndrome. About 0.45 to 1 ug RNA was reverse transcribed with random hexamers. TCRdb recomputed calls from the immunoSEQ multiplex PCR reads with MiXCR, one row per CDR3 protein. The data contain some 52,000 distinct CDR3 sequences, 93% of them singletons. Material for sequencing was CD8+ T cells from PBMCs. The receptors shown here come from a human donor with multiple sclerosis.

The genes are TRBV27 and TRBJ1-2; D unclear. The V end lost 2 bases, the J end lost 8 bases, and 12 bases lay between the germline ends. The CDR3 length is 13 residues. Germline assignment: CDR1 MNHEY and CDR2 SMNVEV (reference sequence). This CDR3 reads CASSLGGSYGYTF. The CDR3 nucleotides are TGTGCCAGCAGTTTAGGAGGATCCTACGGCTACACCTTC.

The gene calls are TRBV11-1 and TRBJ1-1; TRBD1 matches at 9 bases. The J segment lost 5 bases and the V segment lost 1 base, leaving 11 bases of the junction unmatched. Germline CDR1 is SGHAT and CDR2 is FQDESV (reference sequence). The CDR3 is made up of 17 amino acids. In DNA form, the CDR3 reads TGTGCCAGCAGCTTAGGTCCCGGGACAGGGAGCGGTACTGAAGCTTTCTTT. Protein: CASSLGPGTGSGTEAFF.

As to this clonotype: The junction does not match germline at one end; this may be a read error. The rearrangement links TRBV10-1 to TRBJ2-1, with D tentatively TRBD1 (5 bases). The CDR3 is 12 amino acids. Looked up from germline, CDR1 is WNHNN and CDR2 is SYGVQD (reference sequence). The CDR3 is CASSEWGRNLIF. CDR3 in DNA: TGCGCCAGCAGTGAGTGGGGCAGGAACTTGATCTTC.

DNA of the CDR3: TGTGCCAGCAGCCGAGGCGGAGGCGAAATCTCTGGAAACACCATATATTTT. Encoded protein: CASSRGGGEISGNTIYF. The chain combines TRBV27 with TRBJ1-3; D is unresolved. The V end was cut by 6 bases, the J end by 0 bases, with 18 bases between. In germline, CDR1 is MNHEY, CDR2 SMNVEV (reference sequence). The CDR3 runs 17 residues.

The chain links TRBV7-9 to TRBJ2-1, with D uncertain. Germline CDR1 reads SEHNR; CDR2 reads FQNEAQ (reference sequence). The V and J ends lost 4 bases and 2 bases respectively, with 9 bases between them. There are 14 residues in the CDR3. In nucleotides, the CDR3 is TGTGCCAGCAGCTCCTCCGACCCCTACAATGAGCAGTTCTTC. This encodes CASSSSDPYNEQFF.

The chain uses TRBV5-4 and TRBJ1-2; TRBD1 matches 9 bases. J lost 7 bases, V lost 3 bases, and 7 bases had no gene match. Germline CDR1 reads SGHNT; CDR2 reads YYREEE (reference sequence). This CDR3 region has 14 residues. DNA of the CDR3: TGTGCCAGCAGCTGGGACACAGGGGGCTCTGGCTACACCTTC. Protein: CASSWDTGGSGYTF.

This rearrangement joins TRBV5-6 to TRBJ2-7; a weak D match, TRBD1 (6 bases). Trimming shortened V by 5 bases and J by 5 bases, and 20 bases separated the two germline ends. Germline V gene sequence: CDR1 SGHDT, CDR2 YYEEEE. The CDR3 contains 15 residues. The CDR3 bases are TGTGCCAGCAGGCCCACAGGGACCTCTTTAGACGAGCAGTACTTC. It yields the protein CASRPTGTSLDEQYF.

The rearrangement uses TRBV7-3 and TRBJ2-7; TRBD1 agrees at 11 bases. Germline V lookup: CDR1 SGHTA, CDR2 FQGTGA. The CDR3 covers 15 residues. Trimming removed 4 bases from V and 4 bases from J; junction bases left unmatched: 6. Here the CDR3 reads CASSYSDRGQYEQYF. The CDR3 DNA is TGTGCCAGCAGCTACTCGGACAGGGGGCAGTACGAGCAGTACTTC.

This clonotype appeared a single time. The chain joins TRBV13 to TRBJ2-7; TRBD1 aligns across 7 bases. The CDR3 extends over 18 amino acids. The V and J ends lost 4 bases and 0 bases, in that order; junction bases with no gene match: 15. Germline CDR1 reads PRHDT; CDR2 reads FYEKMQ (reference sequence). The CDR3 nucleotides read TGTGCCAGCAGCTCCCATATCTCTGGGACAGACAGCTCCTACGAGCAGTACTTC. This codes for CASSSHISGTDSSYEQYF. Together with reference TRBV13 and TRBJ2-7, the CDR3 gives the full variable domain: AAGVIQSPRHLIKEKRETATLKCYPIPRHDTVYWYQQGPGQDPQFLISFYEKMQSDKGSIPDRFSAQQFSDYHSELNMSSLELGDSALYFCASSSHISGTDSSYEQYFGPGTRLTVT.

In nucleotides, the CDR3 is TGCGCCAGGCAGCTTAGGACGGAGGCTAACTATGGCTACACCTTC. It specifies CARQLRTEANYGYTF. The chain carries TRBV5-1 and TRBJ1-2; D is ambiguous. Trimming took 8 bases from V and 0 from J, leaving 17 bases between them. CDR1 is SGHRS and CDR2 is YFSETQ in the germline V gene. The CDR3 has 15 amino acids.

The table lists this clonotype with a count of one. This chain links TRBV7-6 with TRBJ2-3, with 7 nucleotides matching TRBD2. The CDR3 consists of 17 residues. J lost 2 bases, V lost 5 bases, and 13 bases had no gene match. Germline V gene data show CDR1 as SGHVS and CDR2 as FNYEAQ. CDR3 protein: CASSAFIGGYSTDTQYF. In DNA, the CDR3 is TGTGCCAGCAGCGCATTTATCGGGGGGTATTCCACAGATACGCAGTATTTT.

The gene calls are TRBV4-1 and TRBJ2-7; D remains unclear. The germline V gene has CDR1 MGHRA and CDR2 YSYEKL. The germline V and J ends were trimmed by 1 base and 7 bases, with 20 bases remaining between them. This CDR3 spans 16 amino acids. The CDR3 spells CASSQALIGQMKEQYF. The CDR3 bases are TGCGCCAGCAGCCAAGCCCTTATAGGGCAAATGAAGGAGCAGTACTTC.

J is TRBJ1-2 and V is TRBV6-5; D not resolved. V gave up 3 bases and J gave up 4 bases, with 18 bases separating them. Germline CDR1 is MNHEY and CDR2 is SVGAGI. The CDR3 length is 16 residues. The CDR3: CASSYSGRKYPYGYTF. The DNA for the CDR3 is TGTGCCAGCAGTTATTCCGGACGGAAATATCCCTATGGCTACACCTTC.

This chain connects TRBV7-6 to TRBJ2-1; D is possibly TRBD2 (5 bases). CDR3 length equals 15 residues. Looked up from germline, CDR1 is SGHVS and CDR2 is FNYEAQ. Between the trimmed V and J ends, which lost 5 bases and 5 bases, there was a span of 16 bases. CDR3 in DNA: TGTGCCAGCAGCCTTGAGGGTGGCTATCACAATGAGCAGTTCTTC. Translation: CASSLEGGYHNEQFF. The complete variable domain, with remaining parts taken from reference TRBV7-6 and TRBJ2-1, reads GAGVSQSPRYKVTKRGQDVALRCDPISGHVSLYWYRQALGQGPEFLTYFNYEAQQDKSGLPNDRFSAERPEGSISTLTIQRTEQRDSAMYRCASSLEGGYHNEQFFGPGTRLTVL.

The V and J genes are TRBV5-4 and TRBJ2-1; possible D gene TRBD2, 7 bases. CDR3 length: 15 residues. V was clipped by 2 bases and J by 6 bases, with 15 bases between them. Germline V gene data show CDR1 as SGHNT and CDR2 as YYREEE (reference sequence). The CDR3 sequence: CASSFGGGPANEQFF. DNA of the CDR3: TGTGCCAGCAGCTTTGGCGGGGGCCCAGCCAATGAGCAGTTCTTC.

The J gene is TRBJ2-1, the V gene TRBV7-9; D is unresolved. The germline V gene encodes CDR1 SEHNR and CDR2 FQNEAQ (reference sequence). The CDR3 covers 17 residues. Trimming took 5 bases from V and 1 from J, leaving 18 bases between them. CDR3 nucleotides: TGTGCCAGCAGCCACCCCCCCCCGCAGCTATCCTACAATGAGCAGTTCTTC. This codes for CASSHPPPQLSYNEQFF.

This chain connects TRBV28 to TRBJ1-2; 7 positions agree with TRBD1. Germline CDR1 MDHEN, CDR2 SYDVKM. The V and J ends lost 3 bases and 5 bases, in that order; junction bases with no gene match: 6. The CDR3 has 14 residues. CDR3 sequence reads: CASSFGVRGYGYTF. DNA for the CDR3: TGTGCCAGCAGTTTTGGGGTCAGGGGGTATGGCTACACCTTC.

V gene TRBV3-1 combines with J gene TRBJ2-1, with a tentative D call TRBD2 (6 bases). The CDR3 covers 16 residues. Germline CDR1 LGHDT, CDR2 YNNKEL (reference sequence). V was clipped by 0 bases and J by 2 bases, with 11 bases between them. CDR3 sequence: CASSQDLAPTYNEQFF. DNA for the CDR3: TGTGCCAGCAGCCAAGATCTAGCGCCGACCTACAATGAGCAGTTCTTC.

The chain employs TRBV19 and TRBJ2-7; TRBD2 is a possible D gene (6 bases). This CDR3 spans 15 amino acids. V was clipped by 1 base and J by 6 bases, with 16 bases between them. Per germline, CDR1 LNHDA and CDR2 SQIVND (reference sequence). The CDR3 nucleotides are TGTGCCAGTAGTATAGGGAGGGGCCCACTTGGCGAGCAGTACTTC. Translation: CASSIGRGPLGEQYF.

This clonotype was observed a few times. This chain uses TRBV25-1 with TRBJ2-5; 8 bases are a match to TRBD1. The CDR3 length is 15 residues. V lost 6 bases, J lost 1 base, and 7 bases stayed unmatched. The germline gives CDR1 MGHDK, CDR2 SYGVNS. CDR3 region: CASSATGDFQETQYF. DNA of the CDR3: TGTGCCAGCAGCGCGACAGGGGACTTCCAAGAGACCCAGTACTTC.

This clonotype was found once. The V call is TRBV7-2, the J call TRBJ1-1; unclear D gene. V shed 1 base and J shed 0 bases, with 9 bases lying between them. Germline V gene data show CDR1 as SGHTA and CDR2 as FQGNSA. The CDR3 loop spans 15 amino acids. The CDR3 DNA reads TGTGCCAGCAGCTTAGAGCTACTAATGAACACTGAAGCTTTCTTT. Translated, it gives CASSLELLMNTEAFF.

The chain is built from TRBV12-3 or TRBV12-4 and TRBJ2-1; D remains ambiguous. The CDR3 runs 13 residues. V lost 4 bases and J 9 bases, leaving 13 bases between the germline ends. This CDR3 is CASSSPRVGEQFF. The CDR3 nucleotides read TGTGCCAGCAGTTCCCCCCGGGTAGGTGAGCAGTTCTTC.

The CDR3 here is CASSHAQEAVGQFF. The CDR3 DNA reads as TGTGCCAGCAGCCACGCACAGGAGGCGGTGGGGCAGTTCTTC. V and J are TRBV6-2 or TRBV6-3 and TRBJ2-1; D could derive from TRBD1 or TRBD2 (5 bases each). This CDR3 comprises 14 residues. Germline lookup yields CDR1 MNHEY and CDR2 SVGEGT. Deletions cut 6 bases from V and 12 bases from J, with 21 bases between.

This chain uses TRBV10-2 with TRBJ1-1, with D uncertain. Trimming pared 7 bases from V and 8 bases from J, leaving 14 bases between. CDR3 size: 12 residues. The V gene's germline CDR1 is WSHSY and CDR2 SAAADI. The CDR3 sequence is CASTTGSGEAFF. The CDR3 DNA follows: TGCGCCAGCACGACCGGCAGCGGGGAAGCTTTCTTT.

The chain has TRBV19 and TRBJ1-1; possible D gene TRBD1, 5 bases. The CDR3 is 14 residues long. The germline V gene encodes CDR1 LNHDA and CDR2 SQIVND (reference sequence). V lost 6 bases, J lost 0 bases, and 11 bases lay in between. This CDR3 is CASSRQTMNTEAFF. In DNA form, the CDR3 reads TGTGCCAGTAGCCGACAGACCATGAACACTGAAGCTTTCTTT.

The V and J genes are TRBV4-1 and TRBJ1-1; no clear D gene. This CDR3 region has 16 residues. In germline, CDR1 is MGHRA, CDR2 YSYEKL. V lost 1 base, J lost 1 base, and 13 bases lay in between. CDR3 nucleotide sequence: TGCGCCAGCAGCCAAGTCATGGACGCTTGGAACACTGAAGCTTTCTTT. Translating gives CASSQVMDAWNTEAFF.

The CDR3: CASSPWTAPGNTIYF. Here the CDR3 DNA reads TGTGCCAGCAGCCCGTGGACAGCCCCTGGAAACACCATATATTTT. The chain couples TRBV9 to TRBJ1-3; D is possibly TRBD1 (6 bases). The V end lost 4 bases, the J end lost 2 bases, and 13 bases lay between the germline ends. Germline CDR1 and CDR2: SGDLS and YYNGEE. This CDR3 has 15 residues.

This rearrangement joins TRBV29-1 to TRBJ1-2; D gene uncertain. CDR1 is SQVTM, CDR2 ANQGSEA, per germline. Trimming took 4 bases from V and 6 from J, leaving 15 bases between them. This CDR3 has 13 amino acids. For the CDR3, the DNA is TGCAGCGTTGGCCAGGCGGACGTGAATGGCTACACCTTC. As protein: CSVGQADVNGYTF.

The chain joins TRBV4-1 to TRBJ2-5, with 8 bases aligning to TRBD2. Looked up from germline, CDR1 is MGHRA and CDR2 is YSYEKL. With 4 bases clipped from V and 2 bases from J, the junction kept 9 bases outside the gene matches. This CDR3 is 16 amino acids long. The CDR3 region is CASSLGPGLGQETQYF. The DNA for the CDR3 is TGCGCCAGCAGCCTAGGTCCGGGACTAGGACAAGAGACCCAGTACTTC.

V and J are TRBV20-1 and TRBJ2-7; a weak D match, TRBD2 (6 bases). CDR1 is DFQATT and CDR2 is SNEGSKA in the germline V gene (reference sequence). V lost 0 bases, J lost 0 bases, and 12 bases lay in between. The CDR3 has 15 amino acids. The CDR3 region is CSARDGAGSSYEQYF. Written as DNA, the CDR3 is TGCAGTGCTAGAGATGGGGCGGGGAGCTCCTACGAGCAGTACTTC.